Listed here are 13 T cell receptor beta chains from one sample, sequenced in a study of blood T cell repertoires in COVID-19. Profiled with immunoSEQ multiplex PCR; TCRdb holds only in-frame clones, not every one. The profile shows roughly 340,000 clones, 91% of them singletons. The sample comprised peripheral blood. These receptors were obtained from a woman younger than 30 who had recovered from COVID-19.

This clone occurred once. The CDR3 loop is CASSEAGGPYNEQFF. The CDR3 bases are TGCGCCAGCAGTGAAGCGGGAGGGCCCTACAATGAGCAGTTCTTC. This rearrangement joins TRBV10-2 to TRBJ2-1, with TRBD2 identical over 10 bases. CDR1 WSHSY and CDR2 SAAADI come from the germline V gene. The CDR3 loop spans 15 amino acids. Trimming took 3 bases from V and 2 from J; bases not matched to a gene: 1.

This rearrangement joins TRBV18 to TRBJ1-4; the match to TRBD1 covers 8 bases. Germline V gene data show CDR1 as KGHSH and CDR2 as LQKENI. J gave up 8 bases and V 3 bases, and 8 bases lay outside the gene matches. The CDR3 covers 15 residues. In nucleotides, the CDR3 is TGTGCCAGCTCACCCCGACAGGGGACGATAGAAAAACTGTTTTTT. Encoded protein: CASSPRQGTIEKLFF.

V is TRBV5-4 and J is TRBJ2-7; 8 bases are a match to TRBD1. The V gene end was trimmed by 0 bases and the J gene end by 3 bases; junction bases not matched to a gene: 5. CDR1 is SGHNT, CDR2 YYREEE, per germline (reference sequence). CDR3 length: 15 amino acids. The CDR3 DNA reads TGTGCCAGCAGCTTGGACCCCGGGACAGGCTACGAGCAGTACGTC. Its protein product is CASSLDPGTGYEQYV.

Here the CDR3 reads CASLAGGSSYNEQFF. Written as DNA, the CDR3 is TGTGCCAGCCTAGCGGGCGGGAGCTCCTACAATGAGCAGTTCTTC. The gene calls are TRBV7-2 and TRBJ2-1; 8 bases line up with TRBD2. This CDR3 is built from 15 residues. The germline CDR1 and CDR2 sequences are SGHTA and FQGNSA. Trimming cost V 8 bases and J 0 bases; bases outside gene matches: 6. Full variable domain (outside the CDR3, taken from reference TRBV7-2 and TRBJ2-1): GAGVSQSPSNKVTEKGKDVELRCDPISGHTALYWYRQSLGQGLEFLIYFQGNSAPDKSGLPSDRFSAERTGGSVSTLTIQRTQQEDSAVYLCASLAGGSSYNEQFFGPGTRLTVL.

The chain combines TRBV27 with TRBJ2-2, with D perhaps TRBD1 (6 bases). The CDR3 sequence is 15 residues long. Germline lookup yields CDR1 MNHEY and CDR2 SMNVEV (reference sequence). V lost 3 bases, J lost 1 base, and 9 bases lay in between. Here the CDR3 DNA reads TGTGCCAGCAGTTTCCAACAGGGGAACACCGGGGAGCTGTTTTTT. Translating gives CASSFQQGNTGELFF.

The J gene is TRBJ1-2, the V gene TRBV18; 8 bases align to TRBD1. The CDR3 runs 12 residues. The ends lost 6 bases at V and 8 bases at J; junction bases unmatched: 5. Looked up from germline, CDR1 is KGHSH and CDR2 is LQKENI. This chain's CDR3 is CASSPTGEGYTF. CDR3 DNA sequence: TGTGCCAGCTCGCCGACAGGGGAAGGCTACACCTTC.

The rearrangement uses TRBV24-1 and TRBJ1-5; possible D gene TRBD1, 5 bases. CDR1 is KGHDR and CDR2 is SFDVKD in the germline V gene. The ends were cut back, 5 bases at V and 3 bases at J, with 13 bases in the middle. The CDR3 has 15 amino acids. CDR3 region: CATSGPGGINQPQHF. The CDR3, as DNA: TGTGCCACCAGTGGGCCCGGGGGTATCAATCAGCCCCAGCATTTT.

This clone was counted between two and nine times. The V call is TRBV4-3, the J call TRBJ2-1, with 8 positions matching TRBD2. This CDR3 has 16 residues. CDR1 and CDR2 from the germline V gene are LGHNA and YSLEER. The V and J ends lost 1 base and 4 bases, in that order; junction bases with no gene match: 6. The CDR3 nucleotides read TGCGCCAGCAGCCAAGGGGCGGGAGGAAGGTACAATGAGCAGTTCTTC. Translating it yields CASSQGAGGRYNEQFF.

The chain recombines TRBV10-1 with TRBJ2-5, with D perhaps TRBD1 (6 bases). From germline, CDR1 is WNHNN and CDR2 SYGVQD (reference sequence). V dropped 0 bases and J dropped 5 bases, with 16 bases sitting between them. The CDR3 is 16 amino acids. As DNA, the CDR3 is TGCGCCAGCAGTGAGTCTAGCTGGGGGCAGAGGGAGACCCAGTACTTC. This translates into CASSESSWGQRETQYF.

This clone was counted only a few times. The chain uses TRBV7-7 and TRBJ2-2; TRBD2 agrees at 10 bases. The V gene's germline CDR1 is SSHAT and CDR2 FNYEAQ (reference sequence). The CDR3 covers 18 residues. V lost 4 bases and J lost 4; bases outside the gene matches: 12. This chain's CDR3 is CASSSGTSDFLGTGELFF. The CDR3, as DNA: TGTGCCAGCAGCTCCGGGACTAGCGACTTCCTAGGCACCGGGGAGCTGTTTTTT.

The J gene is TRBJ2-7, the V gene TRBV5-5, with D possibly matching TRBD1 (6 bases). The germline V gene encodes CDR1 SGHKS and CDR2 YYEKEE (reference sequence). V was clipped by 0 bases and J by 3 bases, with 7 bases between them. The CDR3 consists of 13 residues. CDR3 region: CASSLGQDYEQYV. For the CDR3, the DNA is TGTGCCAGCAGCTTGGGACAGGACTACGAGCAGTACGTC.

This chain joins TRBV1 and TRBJ1-2; the DNA was not compared with TRBD1, the D call given in the table. TRBV1 is classified as a pseudogene. This CDR3 region has 16 residues. In DNA, the CDR3 is TGCACCAGCAGCCAAGATGCGTTTCGTCAGGGGGAAGGCTACACCTTC. Its translation: CTSSQDAFRQGEGYTF.

The chain couples TRBV9 to TRBJ2-3, with 10 bases lining up with TRBD1. V gave up 2 bases and J gave up 5 bases; unmatched junction bases: 5. Per germline, CDR1 SGDLS and CDR2 YYNGEE. This CDR3 is built from 15 residues. DNA of the CDR3: TGTGCCAGCAGCGTCCGACAGGGGGCCGAAGATACGCAGTATTTT. Translating it yields CASSVRQGAEDTQYF. Complete variable domain (other parts from reference TRBV9 and TRBJ2-3): DSGVTQTPKHLITATGQRVTLRCSPRSGDLSVYWYQQSLDQGLQFLIQYYNGEERAKGNILERFSAQQFPDLHSELNLSSLELGDSALYFCASSVRQGAEDTQYFGPGTRLTVL.